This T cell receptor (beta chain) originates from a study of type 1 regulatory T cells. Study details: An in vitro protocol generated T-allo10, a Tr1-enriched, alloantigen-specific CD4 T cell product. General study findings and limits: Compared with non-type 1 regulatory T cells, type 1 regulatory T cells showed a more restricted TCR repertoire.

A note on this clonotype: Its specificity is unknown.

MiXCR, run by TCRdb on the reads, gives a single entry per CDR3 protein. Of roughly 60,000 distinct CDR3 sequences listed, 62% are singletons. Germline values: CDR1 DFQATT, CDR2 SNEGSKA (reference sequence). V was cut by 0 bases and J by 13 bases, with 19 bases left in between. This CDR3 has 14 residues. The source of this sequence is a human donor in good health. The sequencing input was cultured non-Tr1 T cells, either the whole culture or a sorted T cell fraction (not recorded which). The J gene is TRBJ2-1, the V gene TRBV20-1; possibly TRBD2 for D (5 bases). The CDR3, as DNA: TGCAGTGCTAGAGATAGACTGGGCCAGCGGCGCCAGTTCTTC. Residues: CSARDRLGQRRQFF.